A selection of T cell receptor beta chains follows, all from one sample in a study of blood T cells in healthy people across ages. TCRdb re-analysed the 5' RACE reads in MiXCR, keeping a single row per CDR3 protein. The table records hundreds of thousands of distinct CDR3 sequences, about 30% of them present only once. The source material was blood. The source of these receptors is a woman aged 80 or older in good health. Both conserved end residues are part of each CDR3. Fields, in order: CDR3 protein, CDR3 DNA, clone size, D gene, J gene, V gene. D genes are given only for firm matches. The size of a clone is reported for some rows only, either as once, few or many, or as a class for expanded clones.

cdr3_aa: CASNRDKNTGELFF; cdr3_nt: TGTGCCAGCAATCGTGACAAAAACACCGGGGAGCTGTTTTTT; clone_size: -; d_call: -; j_call: TRBJ2-2; v_call: TRBV25-1
cdr3_aa: CASSLTGFGNIQYF; cdr3_nt: TGTGCCAGCAGTTTAACGGGTTTCGGAAACATTCAGTACTTC; clone_size: many; d_call: -; j_call: TRBJ2-4; v_call: TRBV12-3/TRBV12-4
cdr3_aa: CSGLAGDNEQFF; cdr3_nt: TGCAGCGGACTAGCGGGAGACAATGAGCAGTTCTTC; clone_size: -; d_call: TRBD2; j_call: TRBJ2-1; v_call: TRBV20-1
cdr3_aa: CASSSLLEGGVNEQFF; cdr3_nt: TGTGCCAGCAGCTCCCTATTGGAGGGAGGTGTCAATGAGCAGTTCTTC; clone_size: -; d_call: -; j_call: TRBJ2-1; v_call: TRBV11-2
cdr3_aa: CASSQEAAGGSETQYF; cdr3_nt: TGCGCCAGCAGCCAAGAAGCAGCGGGAGGGTCGGAGACCCAGTACTTC; clone_size: few; d_call: TRBD2; j_call: TRBJ2-5; v_call: TRBV4-1
cdr3_aa: CASSPALAGNTEAFF; cdr3_nt: TGTGCCAGCAGCCCAGCGCTCGCGGGGAACACTGAAGCTTTCTTT; clone_size: many; d_call: -; j_call: TRBJ1-1; v_call: TRBV7-2
cdr3_aa: CASSPLAAVYGTF; cdr3_nt: TGTGCCAGCTCACCACTCGCCGCAGTTTATGGCACCTTC; clone_size: few; d_call: -; j_call: TRBJ1-2; v_call: TRBV18
cdr3_aa: CASNRYSNQPQHF; cdr3_nt: TGTGCCAGCAACAGGTATAGCAATCAGCCCCAGCATTTT; clone_size: many; d_call: -; j_call: TRBJ1-5; v_call: TRBV6-6
cdr3_aa: CATSRRDGPNEQYF; cdr3_nt: TGTGCCACCAGCAGAAGGGACGGGCCGAACGAGCAGTACTTC; clone_size: -; d_call: -; j_call: TRBJ2-7; v_call: TRBV15
cdr3_aa: CSASDHGTGAFWTQYF; cdr3_nt: TGCAGTGCTAGTGACCACGGGACAGGGGCTTTCTGGACCCAGTACTTC; clone_size: many; d_call: TRBD1; j_call: TRBJ2-5; v_call: TRBV20-1
cdr3_aa: CASSPTGFAGQFF; cdr3_nt: TGTGCCAGCAGCCCTACAGGGTTCGCGGGGCAGTTCTTC; clone_size: -; d_call: -; j_call: TRBJ2-1; v_call: TRBV7-2
cdr3_aa: CASSLDANQPQHF; cdr3_nt: TGTGCCAGCAGCTTAGATGCGAATCAGCCCCAGCATTTT; clone_size: many; d_call: -; j_call: TRBJ1-5; v_call: TRBV7-9
cdr3_aa: CASSHRGREAFF; cdr3_nt: TGCGCCAGCAGCCACAGGGGCCGTGAAGCTTTCTTT; clone_size: many; d_call: -; j_call: TRBJ1-1; v_call: TRBV4-3
cdr3_aa: CASKPGTGSYEQYF; cdr3_nt: TGTGCCAGCAAACCCGGGACAGGGTCCTACGAGCAGTACTTC; clone_size: few; d_call: TRBD1; j_call: TRBJ2-7; v_call: TRBV7-8
cdr3_aa: CASRPRLAGTDTQYF; cdr3_nt: TGTGCCAGCAGGCCGCGACTAGCGGGTACAGATACGCAGTATTTT; clone_size: many; d_call: TRBD2; j_call: TRBJ2-3; v_call: TRBV6-6
cdr3_aa: CASSITGSSYEQYF; cdr3_nt: TGCGCCAGCAGTATTACTGGGAGCTCCTACGAGCAGTACTTC; clone_size: few; d_call: -; j_call: TRBJ2-7; v_call: TRBV5-1
cdr3_aa: CASSEARTIEKLFF; cdr3_nt: TGTGCCAGCAGTGAAGCGCGAACTATTGAAAAACTGTTTTTT; clone_size: -; d_call: -; j_call: TRBJ1-4; v_call: TRBV6-1
cdr3_aa: CSAIWPQGSYNEQFF; cdr3_nt: TGCAGTGCTATATGGCCCCAGGGTTCCTACAATGAGCAGTTCTTC; clone_size: many; d_call: -; j_call: TRBJ2-1; v_call: TRBV20-1
cdr3_aa: CATSGTETNEKLFF; cdr3_nt: TGTGCCACCTCTGGGACAGAAACTAATGAAAAACTGTTTTTT; clone_size: few; d_call: TRBD1; j_call: TRBJ1-4; v_call: TRBV2
cdr3_aa: CASSYVRGHGYTF; cdr3_nt: TGTGCCAGCAGTTACGTCAGGGGCCATGGCTACACCTTC; clone_size: many; d_call: -; j_call: TRBJ1-2; v_call: TRBV6-2/TRBV6-3
cdr3_aa: CASSRDPVGEQYF; cdr3_nt: TGTGCCAGCAGCCGCGACCCAGTGGGCGAGCAGTACTTC; clone_size: many; d_call: -; j_call: TRBJ2-7; v_call: TRBV5-5
cdr3_aa: CSARDRLAEHTDTQYF; cdr3_nt: TGCAGTGCTAGAGATCGCCTAGCGGAGCACACAGATACGCAGTATTTT; clone_size: many; d_call: TRBD2; j_call: TRBJ2-3; v_call: TRBV20-1